The rows below give T cell receptor beta chains drawn from one sample of a study of control samples from healthy donors and cancer patients. This table comes from immunoSEQ multiplex PCR, and its TCRdb copy is limited to in-frame clones, with some not included. The sample has 150,000 or so clones; roughly 90% are singletons. Sequenced: blood. The receptors originated from a woman in her 50s in good health. The CDR3 runs from the conserved cysteine through the conserved F or W. The D gene is left open where the match is weak. The size field is filled for only some rows; it gives once, few, many or a size class.

v_gene	j_gene	abundance	d_gene	CDR3aa	CDR3nt
TRBV7-6	TRBJ2-1	few	TRBD1	CASRPGTGANEQFF	TGTGCCAGCAGACCTGGGACAGGGGCGAATGAGCAGTTCTTC
TRBV18	TRBJ1-1	NA	NA	CASSRTGGMNTEAFF	TGTGCCAGCTCACGGACCGGGGGAATGAACACTGAAGCTTTCTTT
TRBV3-1/TRBV3-2	TRBJ1-2	NA	NA	CASSQETVAGYGYTF	TGTGCCAGCAGCCAAGAAACTGTGGCAGGTTATGGCTACACCTTC
TRBV7-8	TRBJ1-6	NA	TRBD1	CASSSTRQGMSRLHF	TGTGCCAGCAGCTCGACAAGACAGGGAATGAGTCGGCTCCACTTT
TRBV4-1	TRBJ1-2	NA	TRBD1	CASSQGETGGYGYTF	TGCGCCAGCAGCCAAGGGGAAACAGGGGGTTACGGCTACACCTTC
TRBV5-1	TRBJ2-2	NA	TRBD1	CASRGTGGAGELFF	TGCGCCAGCAGGGGTACAGGGGGCGCCGGGGAGCTGTTTTTT
TRBV6-4	TRBJ2-3	few	NA	CASSDSWRASTDTQYF	TGTGCCAGCAGTGACTCATGGAGAGCAAGCACAGATACGCAGTATTTT
TRBV6-5	TRBJ2-2	NA	NA	CASRDGRGGELFF	TGTGCCAGCAGGGACGGAAGGGGCGGGGAGCTGTTTTTT
TRBV28	TRBJ1-6	NA	NA	CASSLMASPLHF	TGTGCCAGCAGTTTGATGGCCTCACCCCTCCACTTT
TRBV12-3/TRBV12-4	TRBJ2-7	once	NA	CASRTGGRDEQYF	TGTGCCAGCAGAACTGGGGGTCGGGACGAGCAGTACTTC
TRBV5-6	TRBJ2-2	NA	NA	CASSLWLAGELFF	TGTGCCAGCAGCTTATGGTTGGCCGGGGAGCTGTTTTTT
TRBV10-1	TRBJ2-1	NA	NA	CASSRDNAYNEQFF	TGCGCCAGCAGTCGGGACAACGCTTACAATGAGCAGTTCTTC
TRBV6-2/TRBV6-3	TRBJ1-2	NA	TRBD1	CASSPGQSSPLKANYGYTF	TGTGCCAGCAGTCCGGGACAGTCAAGCCCTCTGAAAGCTAACTATGGCTACACCTTC
TRBV7-8	TRBJ1-5	NA	NA	CASSRGGAGQPQHF	TGTGCCAGCAGCCGAGGGGGGGCTGGTCAGCCCCAGCATTTT
TRBV19	TRBJ2-7	NA	TRBD2	CASSGLAGVYEQYF	TGTGCCAGTAGTGGACTAGCGGGAGTCTACGAGCAGTACTTC
TRBV9	TRBJ2-2	NA	TRBD2	CASSPTSGIGGELFF	TGTGCCAGCAGCCCAACTAGCGGGATAGGCGGGGAGCTGTTTTTT
TRBV28	TRBJ2-3	NA	NA	CASSLPDRPSVSMAHTDTQYF	TGTGCCAGCAGTTTGCCGGACCGTCCGTCTGTTTCTATGGCCCACACAGATACGCAGTATTTT
TRBV19	TRBJ2-5	NA	TRBD1	CASSRQGLRETQYF	TGTGCCAGTAGTCGACAGGGCTTGAGAGAGACCCAGTACTTC
TRBV4-1	TRBJ2-4	NA	NA	CASSQDFSQEGVVF	TGCGCCAGCAGCCAAGATTTTTCACAGGAGGGAGTGGTCTTC
TRBV5-4	TRBJ1-3	NA	NA	CASGSTDSGNTIYF	TGTGCCAGCGGGTCCACTGACTCTGGAAACACCATATATTTT
TRBV15	TRBJ1-2	NA	NA	CATSWSRGVDGYTF	TGTGCCACCAGCTGGTCGAGGGGGGTGGATGGCTACACCTTC
TRBV25-1	TRBJ2-7	NA	NA	CASSASGYEQYF	TGTGCCAGCAGTGCAAGCGGATACGAGCAGTACTTC
TRBV14	TRBJ1-1	NA	NA	CASSHSRNTEAFF	TGTGCCAGCAGCCATTCCCGGAACACTGAAGCTTTCTTT
TRBV19	TRBJ2-3	NA	TRBD1	CASNPGTGVNTQYF	TGTGCCAGTAACCCTGGGACAGGGGTTAATACGCAGTATTTT
TRBV5-1	TRBJ1-1	NA	TRBD1	CASSSGQGSSEAFF	TGCGCCAGCAGCTCAGGACAGGGGTCGTCTGAAGCTTTCTTT
TRBV24-1	TRBJ2-3	NA	NA	CATSDSFTDTQYF	TGTGCCACCAGTGATTCATTCACAGATACGCAGTATTTT
TRBV9	TRBJ1-4	NA	NA	CASSKNRAIGSNEKLFF	TGTGCCAGCAGCAAAAACAGGGCTATCGGTTCTAATGAAAAACTGTTTTTT
TRBV3-1/TRBV3-2	TRBJ1-1	NA	NA	CASSQGATEAFF	TGTGCCAGCAGCCAAGGGGCCACTGAAGCTTTCTTT
TRBV5-1	TRBJ2-2	NA	NA	CASSLGASSGTGELFF	TGCGCCAGCAGCTTGGGGGCTAGCTCGGGCACCGGGGAGCTGTTTTTT
TRBV5-6	TRBJ2-1	NA	NA	CASSLPGRSYNEQFF	TGTGCCAGCAGCTTGCCAGGCCGCTCCTACAATGAGCAGTTCTTC
TRBV7-6	TRBJ2-5	once	TRBD2	CASSPSGGAPETQYF	TGTGCCAGCAGCCCAAGCGGGGGGGCTCCTGAGACCCAGTACTTC
TRBV28	TRBJ1-6	once	NA	CAIRSLGSSYNSPLHF	TGTGCCATCCGTAGCTTGGGGAGCTCCTATAATTCACCCCTCCACTTT
TRBV5-5	TRBJ1-6	NA	NA	CASSLGSLYNSPLHF	TGTGCCAGCAGCTTGGGCAGTCTCTATAATTCACCCCTCCACTTT
TRBV21-1	TRBJ2-7	NA	NA	CASSKSGPGTNEQYF	TGTGCCAGCAGCAAATCGGGTCCCGGGACGAACGAGCAGTACTTC
TRBV10-1	TRBJ2-2	few	NA	CASSESGGGTGELFF	TGCGCCAGCAGTGAGTCAGGGGGAGGCACCGGGGAGCTGTTTTTT
TRBV6-2/TRBV6-3	TRBJ1-5	once	NA	CASSYDGGAGQPQHF	TGTGCCAGCAGTTACGATGGGGGGGCAGGTCAGCCCCAGCATTTT
TRBV6-5	TRBJ1-3	NA	NA	CASSYRGSGNTIYF	TGTGCCAGCAGTTACCGGGGCTCTGGAAACACCATATATTTT
TRBV2	TRBJ2-3	NA	NA	CASSERQSTDTQYF	TGTGCCAGCAGTGAGAGGCAGTCCACAGATACGCAGTATTTT
TRBV7-8	TRBJ2-1	NA	NA	CASSIGDWSAFRNEQFF	TGTGCCAGCAGTATAGGAGACTGGAGCGCCTTTCGGAATGAGCAGTTCTTC
TRBV3-1/TRBV3-2	TRBJ1-2	NA	NA	CASSPTGTDNYGYTF	TGTGCCAGCAGCCCGACTGGCACCGATAACTATGGCTACACCTTC
TRBV4-2	TRBJ1-1	NA	NA	CASSRQPAGTEAFF	TGTGCCAGCAGCCGCCAACCGGCTGGCACTGAAGCTTTCTTT
TRBV11-2	TRBJ2-7	NA	NA	CASSLVTDTRVEQYF	TGTGCCAGCAGCTTAGTAACGGATACCCGAGTAGAGCAGTACTTC
TRBV7-2	TRBJ1-5	NA	NA	CASSLAPVPGNQPQHF	TGTGCCAGCAGCTTAGCCCCAGTACCCGGCAATCAGCCCCAGCATTTT
TRBV5-5	TRBJ1-2	NA	NA	CASSLGAGTYGYTF	TGTGCCAGCAGCTTGGGAGCAGGGACCTATGGCTACACCTTC
TRBV7-2	TRBJ1-4	NA	TRBD1	CASSSPWGTEDNEKLFF	TGTGCCAGCAGCTCCCCCTGGGGGACAGAGGATAATGAAAAACTGTTTTTT
TRBV6-6	TRBJ1-6	NA	NA	CASSYRGSPLHF	TGTGCCAGCAGTTACAGGGGGTCACCCCTCCACTTT
TRBV5-8	TRBJ2-7	NA	NA	CASSLVVGTGSYEQYF	TGTGCCAGCAGCTTGGTGGTAGGGACGGGCTCCTACGAGCAGTACTTC
TRBV5-6	TRBJ1-4	few	NA	CASSLGGNEKLFF	TGTGCCAGCAGCTTGGGAGGCAATGAAAAACTGTTTTTT
TRBV12-5	TRBJ1-5	NA	NA	CASAGGNQPQHF	TGTGCTAGTGCAGGCGGCAATCAGCCCCAGCATTTT